The present TCR beta chain was sequenced within a study of blood T cell repertoires in COVID-19. Sequencing was performed with immunoSEQ multiplex PCR; in TCRdb, only in-frame clones are kept and a portion is missing. The sample has 84,000 or so clones; around 80% are singletons. Trimming took off 5 bases at V and 10 bases at J, with 15 bases between the two ends. The germline CDR1 and CDR2 sequences are SGHTA and FQGNSA. The CDR3 loop spans 14 amino acids. The receptor's source is an elderly man with active or convalescent COVID-19. The specimen was peripheral blood. The chain is built from TRBV7-2 and TRBJ1-6; tentative D call: TRBD1 (5 bases). The CDR3 spells CASSLGQGGSPLHF. The CDR3 coding sequence is TGTGCCAGCAGCCTAGGGCAGGGAGGATCACCCCTCCACTTT.